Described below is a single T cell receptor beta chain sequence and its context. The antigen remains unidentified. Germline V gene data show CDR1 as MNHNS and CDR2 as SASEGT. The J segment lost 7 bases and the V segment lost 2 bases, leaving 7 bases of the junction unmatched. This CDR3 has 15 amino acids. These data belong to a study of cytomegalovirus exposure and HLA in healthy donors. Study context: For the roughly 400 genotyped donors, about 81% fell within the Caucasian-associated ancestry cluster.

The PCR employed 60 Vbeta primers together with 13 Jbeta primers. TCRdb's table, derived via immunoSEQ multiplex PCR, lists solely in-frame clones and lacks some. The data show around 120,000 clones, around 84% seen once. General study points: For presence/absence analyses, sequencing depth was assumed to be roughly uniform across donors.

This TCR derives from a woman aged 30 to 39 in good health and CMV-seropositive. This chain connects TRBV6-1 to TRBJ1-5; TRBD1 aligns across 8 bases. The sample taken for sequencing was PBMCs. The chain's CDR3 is CASSEQGAAWQPQHF. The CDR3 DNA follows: TGTGCCAGCAGTGAACAGGGGGCTGCATGGCAGCCCCAGCATTTT.